This TCR beta chain was documented in a study of blood T cell repertoires in COVID-19. Data came from immunoSEQ multiplex PCR; TCRdb stores just in-frame clones and leaves some out. The sample holds approximately 280,000 clones, around 87% seen once. This clone was observed a handful of times. Germline CDR1 reads LNHDA; CDR2 reads SQIVND (reference sequence). The CDR3 spans 15 residues. Trimming removed 3 bases at V and 0 bases at J, with 9 bases between. This TCR came from a woman aged 25 to 45 who had recovered from COVID-19. This chain connects TRBV19 to TRBJ1-5; D gene ambiguous. The source material was peripheral blood. CDR3 sequence reads: CASSMGSYSNQPQHF. The CDR3 nucleotides read TGTGCCAGTAGTATGGGCAGCTATAGCAATCAGCCCCAGCATTTT.